The T cell receptor (beta chain) described here comes from a study of CD8 T cells in ankylosing spondylitis. Study-wide results and limits: Made up of fewer than 10 highly homologous variants, a TCR beta motif appeared characteristic of ankylosing spondylitis blood.

TCRdb used MiXCR to reprocess the 5' RACE reads, holding one entry per CDR3 protein. Here the sample spans more than 150,000 distinct CDR3 sequences, around 13% being singletons. As regards this clonotype: Antigen specificity is unknown.

The TCR was taken from a male donor with ankylosing spondylitis or in good health (not recorded which). Input material: blood, either unsorted or a sorted T cell fraction (not recorded which).

The CDR3 sequence: CASSLGWVQGNEQYF. The CDR3 DNA is TGTGCCAGCAGCTTAGGGTGGGTCCAGGGCAACGAGCAGTACTTC. This chain connects TRBV11-2 to TRBJ2-7; perhaps TRBD1 as D (5 bases). Germline V gene lookup returns CDR1 SGHAT and CDR2 FQNNGV. The V end lost 1 base, the J end lost 5 bases, and 15 bases lay between the germline ends. The CDR3 sequence is 15 residues long.